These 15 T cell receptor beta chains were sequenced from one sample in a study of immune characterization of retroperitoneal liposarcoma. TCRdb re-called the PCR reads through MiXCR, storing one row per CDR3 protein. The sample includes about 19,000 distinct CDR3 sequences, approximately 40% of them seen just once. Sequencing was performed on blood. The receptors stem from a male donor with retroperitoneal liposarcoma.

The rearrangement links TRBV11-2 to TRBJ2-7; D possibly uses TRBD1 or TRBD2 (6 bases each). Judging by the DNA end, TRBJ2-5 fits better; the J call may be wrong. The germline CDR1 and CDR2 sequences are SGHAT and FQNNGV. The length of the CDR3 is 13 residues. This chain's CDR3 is CASSLEGGETQYF. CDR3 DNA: TGTGCCAGCAGCTTGGAAGGGGGGGAGACCCAGTACTTC.

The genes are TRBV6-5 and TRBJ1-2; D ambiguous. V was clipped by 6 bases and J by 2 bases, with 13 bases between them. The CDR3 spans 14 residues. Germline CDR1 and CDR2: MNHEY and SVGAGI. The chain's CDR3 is CASSPTNWNYGYTF. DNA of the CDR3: TGTGCCAGCAGCCCGACGAATTGGAACTATGGCTACACCTTC.

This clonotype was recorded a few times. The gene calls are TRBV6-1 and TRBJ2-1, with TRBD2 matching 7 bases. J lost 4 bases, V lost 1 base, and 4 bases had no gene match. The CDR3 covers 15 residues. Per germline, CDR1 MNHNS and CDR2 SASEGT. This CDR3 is CASSEEASGYNEQFF. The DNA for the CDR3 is TGTGCCAGCAGTGAAGAGGCTAGCGGATACAATGAGCAGTTCTTC.

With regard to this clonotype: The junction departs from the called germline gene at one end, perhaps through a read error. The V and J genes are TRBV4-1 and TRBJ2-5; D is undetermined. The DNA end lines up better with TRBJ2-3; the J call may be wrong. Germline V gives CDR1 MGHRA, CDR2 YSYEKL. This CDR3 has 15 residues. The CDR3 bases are TGTGCCAGCAGCCAAGTCCTGCAAAAACCCGATACGCAGTATTTT. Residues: CASSQVLQKPDTQYF.

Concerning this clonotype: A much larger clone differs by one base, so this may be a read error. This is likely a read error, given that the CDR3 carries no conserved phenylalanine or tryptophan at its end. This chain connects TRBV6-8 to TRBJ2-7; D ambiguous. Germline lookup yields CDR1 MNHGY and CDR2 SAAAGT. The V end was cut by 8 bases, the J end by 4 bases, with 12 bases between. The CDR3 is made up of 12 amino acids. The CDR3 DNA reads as TGTGCCAGCCAAAGGCCCCCTTACGAGCAGTACTTA. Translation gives CASQRPPYEQYL.

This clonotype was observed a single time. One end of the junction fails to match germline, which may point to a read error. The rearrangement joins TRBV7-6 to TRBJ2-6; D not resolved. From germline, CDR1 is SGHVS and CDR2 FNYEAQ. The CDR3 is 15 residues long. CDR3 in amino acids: CASADLHSGTNVLTF. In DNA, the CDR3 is TGTGCCAGCGCAGATCTGCACTCTGGGACCAACGTCCTGACTTTC.

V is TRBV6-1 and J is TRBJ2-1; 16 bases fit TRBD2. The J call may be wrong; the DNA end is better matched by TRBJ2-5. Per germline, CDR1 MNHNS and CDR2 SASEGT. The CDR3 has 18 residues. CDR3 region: CASSEGVRGLAGGETQYF. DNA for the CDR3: TGTGCCAGCAGTGAAGGTGTACGGGGACTAGCGGGGGGGGAGACCCAGTACTTC.

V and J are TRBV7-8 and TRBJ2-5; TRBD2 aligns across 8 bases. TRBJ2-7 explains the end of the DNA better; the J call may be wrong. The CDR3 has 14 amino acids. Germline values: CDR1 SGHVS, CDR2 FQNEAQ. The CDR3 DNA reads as TGTGCCAGCAGCTTGACCGGGACTAGAAACGAGCAGTACTTC. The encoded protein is CASSLTGTRNEQYF.

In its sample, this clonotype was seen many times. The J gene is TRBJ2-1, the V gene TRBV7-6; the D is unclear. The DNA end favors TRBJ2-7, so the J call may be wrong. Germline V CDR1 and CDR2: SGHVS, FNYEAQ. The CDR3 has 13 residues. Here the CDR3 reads CASSTPARLEQYF. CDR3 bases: TGTGCCAGCAGCACCCCGGCCCGCCTCGAGCAGTACTTC.

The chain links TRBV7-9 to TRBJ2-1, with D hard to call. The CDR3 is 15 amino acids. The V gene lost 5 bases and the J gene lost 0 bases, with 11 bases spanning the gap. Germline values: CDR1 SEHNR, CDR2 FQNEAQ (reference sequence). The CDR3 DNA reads TGTGCCAGCAGCCTGACTCGACTCTCCTACAATGAGCAGTTCTTC. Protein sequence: CASSLTRLSYNEQFF.

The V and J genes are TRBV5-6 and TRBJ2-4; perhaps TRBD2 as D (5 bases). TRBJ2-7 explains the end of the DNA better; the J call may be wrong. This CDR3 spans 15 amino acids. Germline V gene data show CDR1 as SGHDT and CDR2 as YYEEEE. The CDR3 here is CASSIDRNRGYEQYF. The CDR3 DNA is TGTGCCAGCAGCATTGATCGAAATCGGGGTTACGAGCAGTACTTC.

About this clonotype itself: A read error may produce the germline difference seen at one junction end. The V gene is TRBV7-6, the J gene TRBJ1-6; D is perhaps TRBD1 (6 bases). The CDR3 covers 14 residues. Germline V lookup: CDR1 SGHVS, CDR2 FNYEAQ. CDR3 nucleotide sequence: TGTGCCAGCAGCGGTGGGCAGGGGAGGTCACCCCTCCCCTTT. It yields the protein CASSGGQGRSPLPF.

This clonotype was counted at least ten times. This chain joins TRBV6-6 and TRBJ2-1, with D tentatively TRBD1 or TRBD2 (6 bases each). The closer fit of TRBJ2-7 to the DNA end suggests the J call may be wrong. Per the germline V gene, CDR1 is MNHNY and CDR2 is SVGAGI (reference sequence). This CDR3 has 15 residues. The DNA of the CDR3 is TGTGCCAGCAGTTACTCAGGGGGACTGCAGAACGAGCAGTACTTC. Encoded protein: CASSYSGGLQNEQYF.

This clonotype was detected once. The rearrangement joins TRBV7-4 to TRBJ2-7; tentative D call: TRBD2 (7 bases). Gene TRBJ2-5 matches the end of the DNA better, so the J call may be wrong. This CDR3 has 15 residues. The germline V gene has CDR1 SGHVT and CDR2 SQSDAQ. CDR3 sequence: CASRKGGAFKETQYF. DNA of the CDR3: TGTGCCAGCAGAAAGGGGGGGGCTTTCAAGGAGACCCAGTACTTC.

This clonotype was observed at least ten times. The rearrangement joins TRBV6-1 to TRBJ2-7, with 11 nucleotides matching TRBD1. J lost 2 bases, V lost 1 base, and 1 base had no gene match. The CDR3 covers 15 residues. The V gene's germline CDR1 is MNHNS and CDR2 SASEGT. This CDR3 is CASSEGTGGAYEQYF. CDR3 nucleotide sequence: TGTGCCAGCAGTGAAGGGACAGGGGGCGCCTACGAGCAGTACTTC.